This paragraph reports one T cell receptor (beta chain). The CDR3 sequence is 17 residues long. The germline V gene encodes CDR1 LNHNV and CDR2 YYDKDF (reference sequence). After removal of 0 bases from V and 2 bases from J, the junction contained 3 bases not matched to a gene. These data are taken from a study of cytomegalovirus exposure and HLA in healthy donors. Both 60 Vbeta primers and 13 Jbeta primers went into the PCR. Assay used: immunoSEQ multiplex PCR; TCRdb lists only in-frame clones, some missing. In the table there are around 170,000 clones, roughly 84% of which are singletons. The chain links TRBV15 to TRBJ2-1; TRBD2 agrees at 11 bases. The specimen was PBMCs. The clonotype originates from a boy between 2 and 10 years old in good health and CMV-seronegative. The CDR3, as DNA: TGTGCCACCAGCAGAGAGCCTAGCGGGAGGACCTACAATGAGCAGTTCTTC. It encodes CATSREPSGRTYNEQFF.